This T cell receptor beta chain was recovered during a study of spatial heterogeneity in lung cancer. Each CDR3 protein gets one entry after TCRdb re-called the 5' RACE reads with MiXCR. The profile shows approximately 25,000 distinct CDR3 sequences, approximately 7% of them singletons. The time point: sample taken at primary tumor resection. Whole RNA was taken from tumor, nontumor lung or frozen PBMC; it was then sequenced unsorted. This clonotype was found many times. Germline CDR1 MNHEY, CDR2 SMNVEV (reference sequence). V was trimmed by 3 bases and J by 7 bases, leaving 16 bases between them. CDR3 length: 15 residues.

The TCR comes from a male donor with early-stage non-small cell lung cancer. Sequencing used PBMCs, obtained at surgery. This sequence joins TRBV27 and TRBJ1-5, with D possibly TRBD1 on 5 matching bases. CDR3: CASSFGGNTEQPQHF. The CDR3 DNA is TGTGCCAGCAGTTTTGGGGGGAACACGGAACAGCCCCAGCATTTT.